A selection of T cell receptor beta chains follows, all from one sample in a study of T-cell reconstitution after alpha-beta-depleted transplantation in children. From the PCR reads, TCRdb called clonotypes with MiXCR, one entry per CDR3 protein. Of a few hundred thousand distinct CDR3 sequences listed, under 9.5% are singletons. The source was PBMCs from the stem cell graft donor, collected from the stem cell graft. The source is a human donor who donated a stem cell graft to a child with acute lymphoblastic leukemia. Each CDR3 is given with its conserved first and last residue. A D gene is named only where the DNA matches it firmly. Clone size is shown for a subset of rows, as once, few, many or a class of expanded clone.

abundance | d_gene | j_gene | v_gene | CDR3nt | CDR3aa
many | NA | TRBJ1-1 | TRBV12-3/TRBV12-4 | TGTGCCAGCTCTGAAGCTTTCTTT | CASSEAFF
once | NA | TRBJ2-5 | TRBV11-1 | TGTGCCAGCACCCACGAAGGGGGGACGGAGACCCAGTACTTC | CASTHEGGTETQYF
many | NA | TRBJ2-5 | TRBV5-1 | TGCGCCAGCAGCTTGCTGAGACTAGGAGAGACCCAGTACTTC | CASSLLRLGETQYF
NA | TRBD1 | TRBJ2-5 | TRBV11-2 | TGTGCCAGCAGCCCCGGGACAGCGGCGGTCGGCGGGACCCAGTACTTC | CASSPGTAAVGGTQYF
NA | TRBD1 | TRBJ2-1 | TRBV18 | TGTGCCAGCTCACAAAACAGGGGGCGCGATGAGCAGTTCTTC | CASSQNRGRDEQFF
many | NA | TRBJ2-2 | TRBV11-2 | TGTGCCAGCAGCTCGGACAGTTGGAACACCGGGGAGCTGTTTTTT | CASSSDSWNTGELFF
many | NA | TRBJ1-1 | TRBV5-6 | TGTGCCAGCAGCTGGGACGGAGGGAACACTGAAGCTTTCTTT | CASSWDGGNTEAFF
NA | TRBD1 | TRBJ1-2 | TRBV25-1 | TGTGCCAGCAGTGAACGCAGGGGGCTAGGCTACACCTTC | CASSERRGLGYTF
many | TRBD1 | TRBJ1-2 | TRBV15 | TGTGCCACCAGCAGGACAGGGAATTTGTATGGCTACACCTTC | CATSRTGNLYGYTF
few | TRBD1 | TRBJ1-2 | TRBV5-1 | TGCGCCAGCAGCTTGACAACCAGGACAGGGGGAGAATATGGCTACACCTTC | CASSLTTRTGGEYGYTF
many | NA | TRBJ2-1 | TRBV5-1 | TGCGCCAGCAGCTTGTCCGGACAGCAATATAACAATGAGCAGTTCTTC | CASSLSGQQYNNEQFF
few | NA | TRBJ2-7 | TRBV3-1 | TGTGCCAGCAGCCAAGAGTGGGGGGAGCAGTACTTC | CASSQEWGEQYF
NA | NA | TRBJ2-3 | TRBV11-2 | TGTGCCAGCAGCGGTGGGGGTAGATACTTTCCTTTCACAGATACGCAGTATTTT | CASSGGGRYFPFTDTQYF
NA | NA | TRBJ2-7 | TRBV27 | TGTGCCAGCAGTACGACCGTCTCCTACGAGCAGTACTTC | CASSTTVSYEQYF
NA | NA | TRBJ1-3 | TRBV5-1 | TGCGCCAGCAGCTTCGGGACGGCGAACTCTGGAAACACCATATATTTT | CASSFGTANSGNTIYF
few | TRBD1 | TRBJ1-1 | TRBV3-1 | TGTGCCAGCAGCCAAGGGCAGGGGGCTTACACTGAAGCTTTCTTT | CASSQGQGAYTEAFF
many | TRBD1 | TRBJ1-5 | TRBV7-2 | TGTGCCAGCAGCTTAGACGGGACAGGTCCCAATCAGCCCCAGCATTTT | CASSLDGTGPNQPQHF
few | NA | TRBJ1-2 | TRBV29-1 | TGCAGCGTTGACGACGGCTATGGCTACACCTTC | CSVDDGYGYTF
few | NA | TRBJ2-3 | TRBV7-6 | TGTGCCAGCAGCGCCGGGACCCCCGGTCTGGATACGCAGTATTTT | CASSAGTPGLDTQYF
few | TRBD1 | TRBJ1-2 | TRBV3-1 | TGTGCCAGCAGCCAAGGACAGGGGCTAGGCTATGGCTACACCTTC | CASSQGQGLGYGYTF
many | TRBD1 | TRBJ2-7 | TRBV5-1 | TGCGCCAGCAGCTCGTCCGGGACAGGGAGGACCGAGCAGTACTTC | CASSSSGTGRTEQYF
few | NA | TRBJ1-1 | TRBV18 | TGTGCCAGCTCACCCGGGGTGCTTCTGAACACTGAAGCTTTCTTT | CASSPGVLLNTEAFF
few | TRBD1 | TRBJ2-4 | TRBV18 | TGTGCCAGCTCTCCGGGACAGGCGGAAAACATTCAGTACTTC | CASSPGQAENIQYF
many | NA | TRBJ2-5 | TRBV7-9 | TGTGCCAGCAGCTTGGAGGGGGGCGTTCGCGAGACCCAGTACTTC | CASSLEGGVRETQYF
many | NA | TRBJ1-1 | TRBV20-1 | TGCAGTGCTAGAGATCAGTTCGGAACGAACACTGAAGCTTTCTTT | CSARDQFGTNTEAFF
few | NA | TRBJ1-1 | TRBV20-1 | TGCAGTGCCATCGGGGGCGGGAACACTGAAGCTTTCTTT | CSAIGGGNTEAFF